These T cell receptor beta chains were read from a single sample in a study of blood T cell repertoires in COVID-19. Assay: immunoSEQ multiplex PCR; the TCRdb copy retains only in-frame clones and omits some. The table includes around 270,000 clones, about 89% detected once. The sample consisted of peripheral blood. Receptor source: a man in his forties with acute or convalescent COVID-19. CDR3s leave out the opening cysteine and the closing phenylalanine or tryptophan.

v_call cdr3_aa
TRBV5-1 ASSRVTGAFNYGYT
TRBV14 ASSQVGTAIY
TRBV5-1 ASSWVGSEGADEQF
TRBV3-1/TRBV3-2 ASSPSFVRYNSPLH
TRBV19 ASSIRGDYEQY
TRBV19 ASSRDRVEKLF
TRBV6-5 ASSRDTVNYGYT
TRBV5-1 ASSSGQIQETQY
TRBV3-1/TRBV3-2 ASIRSGTPNTEAF
TRBV2 ASITTGAPQY
TRBV10-1 ASSGTSNYGYT
TRBV7-2 ASSRYTSEKLF
TRBV15 ATSRGGDRANEQF
TRBV3-1/TRBV3-2 ASSQNRGLDGYT
TRBV7-2 ASSPQANGELF
TRBV9 ASSPRGGQGTDTQY
TRBV7-2 ASSIGQFAGYT
TRBV2 ASSRDIVNTEAF
TRBV28 ASSPPVGHSSNQPQH
TRBV27 ASRFLQGNNSPLH
TRBV2 ASTLAAGSNQPQH
TRBV5-5 ASSPPQASSGNTIY
TRBV6-2/TRBV6-3 ASSHPQGLPY
TRBV5-1 ASSARTSGGDTQY
TRBV5-1 ASSLVGVNTEAF
TRBV5-6 ASSWWTGGSYEQY